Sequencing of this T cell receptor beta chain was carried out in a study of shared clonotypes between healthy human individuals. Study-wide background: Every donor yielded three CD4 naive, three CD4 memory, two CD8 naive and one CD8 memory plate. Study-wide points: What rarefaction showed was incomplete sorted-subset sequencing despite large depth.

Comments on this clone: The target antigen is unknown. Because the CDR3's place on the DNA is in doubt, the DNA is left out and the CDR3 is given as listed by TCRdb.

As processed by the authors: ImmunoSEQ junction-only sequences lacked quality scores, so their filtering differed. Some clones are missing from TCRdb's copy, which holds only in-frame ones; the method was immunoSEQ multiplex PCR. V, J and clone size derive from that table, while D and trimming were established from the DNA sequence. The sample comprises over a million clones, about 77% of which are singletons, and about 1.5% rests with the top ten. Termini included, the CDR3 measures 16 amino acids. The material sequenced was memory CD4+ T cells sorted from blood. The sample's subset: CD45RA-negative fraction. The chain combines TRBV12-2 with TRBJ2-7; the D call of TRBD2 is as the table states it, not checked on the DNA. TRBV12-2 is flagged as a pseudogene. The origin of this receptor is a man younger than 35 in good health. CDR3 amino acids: CASRLYKCRTSAEQYF.